This TCR beta chain was recorded in a study of T cell responses to AZD1222 COVID-19 vaccine. General study findings and limits: Two AZD1222 doses significantly raised spike-specific TCR breadth and depth over controls.

Trimming removed 3 bases from V and 7 bases from J, with 7 bases in between. The germline CDR1 and CDR2 sequences are MNHNS and SASEGT. This CDR3 region has 12 residues. TCRdb's copy holds only in-frame clones and misses some; the assay was immunoSEQ multiplex PCR. This table has fewer than 150,000 clones, around 93% appearing once. In the case of this clone: Its matching antigen is unknown.

The rearrangement uses TRBV6-1 and TRBJ1-5; D is unresolved. The sequenced sample was peripheral blood, obtained 28 days after the second AZD1222 dose. The receptor was derived from an adult who received the AZD1222 COVID-19 vaccine. In DNA form, the CDR3 reads TGTGCCAGCAGTGACGGAATCCAGCCCCAGCATTTT. Protein product: CASSDGIQPQHF.